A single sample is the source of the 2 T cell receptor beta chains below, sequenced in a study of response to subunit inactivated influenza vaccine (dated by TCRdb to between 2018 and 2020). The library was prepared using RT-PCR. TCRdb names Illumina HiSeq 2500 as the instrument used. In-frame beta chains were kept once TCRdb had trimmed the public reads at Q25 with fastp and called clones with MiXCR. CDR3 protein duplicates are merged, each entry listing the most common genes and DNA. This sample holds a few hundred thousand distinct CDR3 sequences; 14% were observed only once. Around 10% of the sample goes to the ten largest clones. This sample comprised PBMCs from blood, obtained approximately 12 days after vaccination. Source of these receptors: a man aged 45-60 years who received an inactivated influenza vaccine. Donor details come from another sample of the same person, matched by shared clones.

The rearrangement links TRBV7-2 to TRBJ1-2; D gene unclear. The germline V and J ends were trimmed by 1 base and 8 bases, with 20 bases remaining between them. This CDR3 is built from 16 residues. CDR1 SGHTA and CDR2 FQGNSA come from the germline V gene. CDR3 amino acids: CASSLVPGTSTLGYTF. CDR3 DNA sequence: TGTGCCAGCAGCTTAGTCCCTGGTACAAGCACGTTAGGCTACACCTTC.

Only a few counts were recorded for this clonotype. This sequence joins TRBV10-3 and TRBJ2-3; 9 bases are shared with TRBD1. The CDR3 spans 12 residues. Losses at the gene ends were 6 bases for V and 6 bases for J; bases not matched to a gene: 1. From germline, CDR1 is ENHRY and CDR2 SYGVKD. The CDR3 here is CAIRGTGDTQYF. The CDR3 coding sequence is TGTGCCATCAGGGGGACAGGGGATACGCAGTATTTT.